The 7 T cell receptor beta chains presented below share a single source sample, sequenced in a study of Graves' ophthalmopathy and Graves' hyperthyroidism. CDR3 regions of TCR beta were amplified from RNA transcripts. HTBI primers primed a first-round RT-PCR, and a second-round multiplex PCR followed. MiXCR was run by TCRdb on the multiplex PCR reads, yielding one entry per CDR3 protein. The sample consists of over 500,000 distinct CDR3 sequences, 22% of them appearing once. Specimen: peripheral blood. The receptors here all came from a woman in her late teens or twenties with stable Graves' hyperthyroidism. Some clones in this sample may be carry-over from other donors' samples.

The chain has TRBV5-1 and TRBJ2-7, with 7 bases fitting TRBD1. The CDR3 is made up of 14 amino acids. Germline V CDR1 and CDR2: SGHRS, YFSETQ. V shed 4 bases, J shed 4 bases, and the junction held 8 bases outside the gene matches. CDR3 region: CASSRGQGEYEQYF. The CDR3 coding sequence is TGCGCCAGCAGCCGCGGGCAGGGGGAGTACGAGCAGTACTTC.

This clonotype was seen ten or more times. V is TRBV12-3 or TRBV12-4 and J is TRBJ2-5; no clear D. V dropped 6 bases and J dropped 1 base, with 9 bases sitting between them. There are 13 residues in the CDR3. The CDR3 nucleotides are TGTGCCAGCAGGTCTAGGACCCAAGAGACCCAGTACTTC. This sequence encodes CASRSRTQETQYF.

This clonotype showed up many times. This rearrangement joins TRBV30 to TRBJ1-3; D is perhaps TRBD1 (6 bases). The CDR3 contains 14 residues. Germline lookup yields CDR1 GTSNPN and CDR2 SVGIG (reference sequence). V was pared by 0 bases and J by 2 bases, with 8 bases between. In DNA, the CDR3 is TGTGCCTGGAGTGTAGGGGGAGCTGGAAACACCATATATTTT. It translates to CAWSVGGAGNTIYF.

This clonotype was seen only a few times. A clone one base away is much larger, so this may be a read error. J is TRBJ2-7 and V is TRBV13; D possibly corresponds to TRBD2 (6 bases). Germline V gene lookup returns CDR1 PRHDT and CDR2 FYEKMQ (reference sequence). With 5 bases removed from V and 3 bases from J, the gap between germline ends came to 8 bases. This CDR3 comprises 12 residues. Written as DNA, the CDR3 is TGTGCCAGCAGCCGGACTAACTACGAGCAGTACTTC. Translating gives CASSRTNYEQYF.

With regard to this clonotype: This likely comes from a read error, as the CDR3 has no conserved phenylalanine or tryptophan at its end. The V and J genes are TRBV6-1 and TRBJ1-2; D is uncertain. The V gene lost 7 bases and the J gene lost 2 bases, with 11 bases spanning the gap. Germline V gene data show CDR1 as MNHNS and CDR2 as SASEGT. The CDR3 sequence is 13 residues long. CDR3 DNA sequence: TGTGCCAGCAATAGGGTGCAGAACTATGGCTACACCTAC. This encodes CASNRVQNYGYTY.

This clonotype was seen many times. This sequence joins TRBV6-5 and TRBJ1-1, with D unresolved. This CDR3 has 15 amino acids. CDR1 MNHEY and CDR2 SVGAGI come from the germline V gene. Trimming took 8 bases from V and 1 from J, leaving 17 bases between them. DNA for the CDR3: TGTGCCAGCCGTCGTGGAGTACAGACGAACACTGAAGCTTTCTTT. It codes for CASRRGVQTNTEAFF.

This clonotype has at least ten counts. V usage is TRBV19 and J usage is TRBJ1-6; 9 bases match TRBD1. This CDR3 is 15 amino acids long. The trim removed 5 bases at V and 6 bases at J, leaving 5 bases unmatched. The germline gives CDR1 LNHDA, CDR2 SQIVND (reference sequence). DNA for the CDR3: TGTGCCAGTAGTGAACAGGGGGCGCCTAATTCACCCCTCCACTTT. Amino acid sequence: CASSEQGAPNSPLHF.